The clone carrying this TCR beta chain counts as medium-sized. Its antigen is undetermined. This specimen belongs to a study of vaccination and CD4 T cells after COVID-19. Study background: Each control culture was treated with a CEFX pool, an HIV-1 Nef pool, or no peptide.

At the Johns Hopkins FTIC core, DNA taken from cultured CD4+ T cells was sequenced by way of the Oncomine TCR Beta short-read assay. A single record per CDR3 protein comes from TCRdb applying MiXCR to the PCR reads. The profile shows under 2,000 distinct CDR3 sequences, 15% of them singletons. The sample's treatment: roughly 11-day PBMC culture with coronavirus spike peptide pools or control peptides (ViraFEST assay). The unexposed donor provided CD4+ T cells, which were taken before the COVID-19 pandemic (2011-2018). CDR1 MNHEY and CDR2 SVGEGT come from the germline V gene. The CDR3 spans 14 residues. The ends were cut back, 7 bases at V and 3 bases at J, with 16 bases in the middle.

The sequenced material came from CD4+ T cells from blood, cultured in vitro. The sequence was obtained from a human donor in good health. This chain joins TRBV6-2 or TRBV6-3 and TRBJ2-7, with D perhaps TRBD2 (6 bases). The CDR3 protein is CASTFELGGYEQYF. CDR3 DNA sequence: TGTGCCAGCACCTTTGAACTGGGGGGCTACGAGCAGTACTTC.